These 9 T cell receptor beta chains share one sample of origin, sequenced in a study of OX40 agonist ivuxolimab in advanced cancers. The repertoire was sequenced with immunoSEQ multiplex PCR; TCRdb's copy has only in-frame clones and lacks some. The repertoire includes over 95,000 clones, roughly 80% of them detected once, and more than 1.4% sits in the top ten. The sample in question was CD4+ or CD8+ T cells sorted from blood, obtained in a trial of the OX40 agonist ivuxolimab. The source of these receptors is an adult with an advanced solid tumor such as melanoma, head and neck, liver or kidney cancer.

This chain joins TRBV27 and TRBJ1-2, with TRBD1 matching over 7 bases. Trimming took 5 bases from V and 2 from J; bases not matched to a gene: 11. CDR1 MNHEY and CDR2 SMNVEV come from the germline V gene (reference sequence). The CDR3 totals 16 residues. For the CDR3, the DNA is TGTGCCAGCAGTCCCTACCCGATGACAGGGAACTATGGCTACACCTTC. It yields the protein CASSPYPMTGNYGYTF.

This sequence joins TRBV10-1 and TRBJ1-6; TRBD1 might be the D (6 bases). Germline V gene sequence: CDR1 WNHNN, CDR2 SYGVQD (reference sequence). V gave up 3 bases and J gave up 10 bases, with 13 bases separating them. The CDR3 runs to 14 residues. The CDR3 spells CASSESEGESPLHF. In nucleotides, the CDR3 is TGCGCCAGCAGTGAATCGGAGGGGGAATCACCCCTCCACTTT.

This chain links TRBV27 with TRBJ2-7; D is possibly TRBD1 or TRBD2 (5 bases each). V was shortened by 2 bases and J by 4 bases, with 18 bases between the two germline ends. This CDR3 spans 16 amino acids. CDR1 and CDR2 from the germline V gene are MNHEY and SMNVEV (reference sequence). The CDR3 region has the DNA TGTGCCAGCAGTTTAGCCGCAACTAGGGGTCTTTACGAGCAGTACTTC. It is translated as CASSLAATRGLYEQYF.

This clone came up a few times. This chain joins TRBV7-6 and TRBJ2-7; 15 positions match TRBD2. In germline, CDR1 is SGHVS, CDR2 FNYEAQ. The CDR3 is made up of 16 amino acids. J gave up 6 bases and V 5 bases, and 8 bases lay outside the gene matches. The CDR3 nucleotides read TGTGCCAGCAGCCCAAGGACTAGCGGGGGGGCCCCCGAGCAGTACTTC. Protein sequence: CASSPRTSGGAPEQYF.

This clone appeared a few times. The V and J genes are TRBV9 and TRBJ2-6; D is uncertain. The CDR3 runs to 15 residues. Germline V lookup: CDR1 SGDLS, CDR2 YYNGEE. V gave up 5 bases and J gave up 0 bases, with 9 bases separating them. The CDR3 coding sequence is TGTGCCAGCAGTATACCCGGCTCTGGGGCCAACGTCCTGACTTTC. This gives the protein CASSIPGSGANVLTF. Looking up the rest from reference TRBV9 and TRBJ2-6 gives the full variable domain: DSGVTQTPKHLITATGQRVTLRCSPRSGDLSVYWYQQSLDQGLQFLIQYYNGEERAKGNILERFSAQQFPDLHSELNLSSLELGDSALYFCASSIPGSGANVLTFGAGSRLTVL.

This clone was seen more than once but under ten times. This chain links TRBV6-5 with TRBJ1-2; maybe TRBD1 (5 bases). The V end lost 4 bases, the J end lost 0 bases, and 6 bases lay between the germline ends. The CDR3 consists of 13 residues. In germline, CDR1 is MNHEY, CDR2 SVGAGI. CDR3 sequence reads: CASSLQANYGYTF. Written as DNA, the CDR3 is TGTGCCAGCAGTTTACAGGCTAACTATGGCTACACCTTC.

The chain employs TRBV27 and TRBJ2-7, with no clear D. V lost 4 bases to trimming and J lost 2 bases, with 18 bases between them. The CDR3 has 16 amino acids. Germline V gene sequence: CDR1 MNHEY, CDR2 SMNVEV (reference sequence). The CDR3 nucleotides read TGTGCCAGCAGTTCGCCACTCCGAGGATCGACCTACGAGCAGTACTTC. This codes for CASSSPLRGSTYEQYF.

The chain has TRBV10-1 and TRBJ2-4, with D hard to call. The V gene lost 0 bases and the J gene lost 0 bases, with 21 bases spanning the gap. In germline, CDR1 is WNHNN, CDR2 SYGVQD (reference sequence). This CDR3 is 20 amino acids long. The CDR3 spells CASSESNDTPPHLAKNIQYF. CDR3 sequence (DNA): TGCGCCAGCAGTGAGTCGAACGACACCCCCCCTCATCTAGCCAAAAACATTCAGTACTTC.

The chain joins TRBV6-5 to TRBJ2-1, with TRBD2 identical over 8 bases. CDR3 size: 15 residues. Germline CDR1 is MNHEY and CDR2 is SVGAGI. V dropped 5 bases and J dropped 1; count of bases not matched to a gene: 4. This CDR3 is CASSLTSGSYNEQFF. Here the CDR3 DNA reads TGTGCCAGCAGTCTCACTAGCGGATCCTACAATGAGCAGTTCTTC.